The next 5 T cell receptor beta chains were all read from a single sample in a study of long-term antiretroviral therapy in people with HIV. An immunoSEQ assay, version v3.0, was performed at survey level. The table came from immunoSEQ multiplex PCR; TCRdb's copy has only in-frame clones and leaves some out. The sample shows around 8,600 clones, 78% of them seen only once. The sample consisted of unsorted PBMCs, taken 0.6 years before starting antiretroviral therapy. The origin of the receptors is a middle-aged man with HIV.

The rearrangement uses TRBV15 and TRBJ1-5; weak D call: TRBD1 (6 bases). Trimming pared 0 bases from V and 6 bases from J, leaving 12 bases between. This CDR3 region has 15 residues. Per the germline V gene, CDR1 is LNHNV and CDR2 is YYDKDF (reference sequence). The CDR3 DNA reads TGTGCCACCAGCAGAGACAGGGGAATGGCTCAGCCCCAGCATTTT. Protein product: CATSRDRGMAQPQHF. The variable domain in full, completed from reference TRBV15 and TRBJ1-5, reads DAMVIQNPRYQVTQFGKPVTLSCSQTLNHNVMYWYQQKSSQAPKLLFHYYDKDFNNEADTPDNFQSRRPNTSFCFLDIRSPGLGDTAMYLCATSRDRGMAQPQHFGDGTRLSIL.

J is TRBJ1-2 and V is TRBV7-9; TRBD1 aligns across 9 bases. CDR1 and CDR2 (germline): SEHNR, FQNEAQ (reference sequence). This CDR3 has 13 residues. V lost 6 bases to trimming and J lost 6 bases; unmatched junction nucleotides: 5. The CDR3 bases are TGTGCCAGCAGGAAAACAGGGGGCGATGGCTACACCTTC. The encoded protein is CASRKTGGDGYTF.

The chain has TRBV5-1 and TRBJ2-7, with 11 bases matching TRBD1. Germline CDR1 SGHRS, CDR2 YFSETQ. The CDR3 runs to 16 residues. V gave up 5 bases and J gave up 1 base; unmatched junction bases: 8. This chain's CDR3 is CASRSTGTGGSYEQYF. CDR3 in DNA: TGCGCCAGCAGATCGACCGGGACAGGGGGATCCTACGAGCAGTACTTC.

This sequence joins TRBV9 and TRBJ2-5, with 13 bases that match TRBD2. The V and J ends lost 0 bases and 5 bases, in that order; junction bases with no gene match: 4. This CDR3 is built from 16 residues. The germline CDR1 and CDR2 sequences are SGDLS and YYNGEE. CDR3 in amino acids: CASSVGLAGGEETQYF. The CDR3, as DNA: TGTGCCAGCAGCGTAGGACTAGCGGGGGGTGAGGAGACCCAGTACTTC.

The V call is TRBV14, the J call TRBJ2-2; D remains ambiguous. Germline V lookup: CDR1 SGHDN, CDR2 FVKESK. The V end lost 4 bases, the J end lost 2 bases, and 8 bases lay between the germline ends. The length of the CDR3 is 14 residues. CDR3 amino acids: CASSLRDNTGELFF. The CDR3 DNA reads TGTGCCAGCAGCCTCCGCGATAACACCGGGGAGCTGTTTTTT.